This TCR beta chain emerged from a study of shared clonotypes between healthy human individuals (dated by TCRdb to the early 2020s). For the wider study: The cohort included three men and a couple of women between 18 and 49 years of age. Each donor's leukapheresis produced roughly between roughly 0.85 and 10 billion PBMCs. For each donor, CD4 naive and CD4 memory were each given three plates, CD8 naive was given two plates, and CD8 memory was given one plate. Libraries were prepared and TCR repertoires were sequenced by different laboratories using diverse techniques, in order to increase sequencing depth and limit assay-specific biases. To estimate repertoire size and how much clonotype sharing occurs between individuals, the study deeply sequenced the blood TCR repertoires of about five healthy adults. General findings and caveats noted by the study authors: Based on pairwise subsampling, the degree of clonotype sharing among donors was expected to be affected by sequencing depth. Compared with non-shared clonotypes, clonotypes shared by all four sorted-subset donors had higher generation probabilities. Sampling was restricted to blood, and TCR repertoires in tissues likely differ from the TCR repertoires found in blood. Estimated clonotype richness was generally larger for naive than for memory subsets. The genetic and exposure-history diversity represented was limited by the small number of donors. Incomplete sequencing was indicated by rarefaction of sorted-subset datasets, despite the large sequencing depth. When a few donors were compared, the shared fraction of clonotypes was about 5% for naive CD4, 3% to 4% for naive CD8, 2% to 2.5% for memory CD4, and around 0.4% for memory CD8.

Donors were healthy HIV-negative adults with no recently reported acute infections or vaccinations. Only Caucasian adults living in Nashville, Tennessee, USA were represented among the donors. CD4+ T cells were enriched by magnetic negative selection; naive cells were then positively selected on CD45RA, and the negative fraction formed the memory subset. Blood was obtained by leukapheresis, after which PBMCs were separated by Ficoll-Histopaque density gradient centrifugation and cryopreserved in liquid nitrogen vapor phase. Analytical flow cytometry was used to check the purity and quantity of each magnetically sorted T cell population. Genomic DNA was isolated from every sorted fraction and measured by UV absorbance on a Nanodrop 2000c. The trim is 4 bases for V and 5 bases for J, with a gap of 9 bases between the germline ends. The CDR3 holds 14 amino acids from the cysteine to the phenylalanine. Only the CDR3 region is kept as DNA, spanning 42 bases read in frame from base 1. The germline V gene provides CDR1 SGHAT and CDR2 FQNNGV.

Regarding this clone: What antigen it recognizes has not been identified. The sample holds no much larger clone one base away, and base qualities are not on file.

Using the deep immunoSEQ assay, multiplex PCR amplified TCR CDR3 regions from genomic DNA. For each cell subset, the extracted genomic DNA was distributed evenly across all wells of several immunoSEQ 96-well plates, and each plate served as one replicate. For sorted subsets, 150 to 250 ng genomic DNA, equal to about 30,000 T cell genomes, was loaded into each replicate PCR. The purified libraries were quantified using a Qubit 3.0 fluorometer, sized with a Bioanalyzer 2100, and then quantified again using the KAPA Library Quantification kit. A separate single-read 150-cycle Illumina NextSeq 550 flow cell was used to sequence each immunoSEQ 96-well plate. From the authors' description of their analysis: Because the immunoSEQ output included only junctional sequences and no quality scores, the filtering could not be the same as the filtering used for full-length reads. To assign V/J genes and CDR3, sequences were annotated using PyIR, a Python wrapper for IgBLAST v1.9, with IMGT germline references. Reads were filtered out if the reads had weak V/J assignments (E-value above 1e-6), no CDR3, stop codons, out-of-frame junctions, or ambiguous translated residues. A V3J clonotype was defined by an identical inferred V gene, J gene, and CDR3 amino acid sequence. To compute the percentage overlap between repertoires, the number of shared unique clonotypes was divided by the size of the smaller repertoire. Richness of each repertoire was evaluated using RTK rarefaction, the Chao1 estimator, and Recon v2.1 estimates of unobserved clonotypes. OLGA was used to compute generation probabilities for all TCRbeta clonotypes that the gDNA method yielded from a handful of donors. TCRdb obtained this table from immuneACCESS and retained in-frame rearrangements with V and J assigned. These tables miss some clones; where compared with another copy, unresolved V genes account for less than half of the shortfall, and the remainder is unexplained. That table supplies the V and J calls and clone size; D and trimming were determined from the DNA. This sample comprises some 2.4 million clones, approximately 93% of them detected only once. The ten top clones hold roughly 0.36% of the sample.

Sequencing was performed on naive CD4+ T cells from PBMCs. The cell subset or site label of this sample denotes: CD45RA+ positively selected. This clonotype was obtained from a man younger than 35 in good health. Some clones in this sample may be carry-over from other donors' samples. Here the chain combines TRBV11-2 and TRBJ2-6; no D segment can be confidently identified. The nucleotide sequence is given as TGTGCCAGCAGCTCCCAAGCTAGGGCCAACGTCCTGACTTTC. It is translated as CASSSQARANVLTF.